This passage covers 30 T cell receptor beta chains from one sample sequenced in a study of human T cells and chemical hapten exposure. Time point here: pre-sensitization, week 0. The treatment here: therapeutic diphenylcyclopropenone sensitization with weekly scalp DPC. One entry per CDR3 protein results from TCRdb running MiXCR on the RACE reads. The profile shows tens of thousands of distinct CDR3 sequences, about 10% of them singletons. The material was whole blood, obtained in connection with sensitization to the hapten diphenylcyclopropenone (DPC). The source of these receptors is a man aged 30 to 45 with alopecia areata. Some clones in this sample may be carry-over from other donors' samples.

Only a few counts were recorded for this clonotype. The chain employs TRBV5-1 and TRBJ2-7, with D uncertain. Germline CDR1 is SGHRS and CDR2 is YFSETQ. The CDR3 has 12 residues. Trimming removed 0 bases at V and 4 bases at J, with 5 bases between. The CDR3 loop reads CASSLDLYEQYF. The CDR3 bases are TGCGCCAGCAGCTTGGATCTATACGAGCAGTACTTC.

To note about this clonotype: This clone may be a read error of a much larger clone one base away. This rearrangement joins TRBV10-2 to TRBJ2-6, with D perhaps matching TRBD1 or TRBD2 (5 bases each). Trimming shortened V by 6 bases and J by 5 bases, and 11 bases separated the two germline ends. The germline CDR1 and CDR2 sequences are WSHSY and SAAADI. The CDR3 is 14 amino acids. CDR3 sequence: CASRGTGRANVLTF. CDR3 DNA: TGCGCCAGCAGAGGGACCGGTAGGGCCAACGTCCTGACTTTC.

This sequence joins TRBV5-1 and TRBJ1-1, with 10 nucleotides matching TRBD1. With V trimmed by 6 bases and J by 3 bases, 5 bases remained unmatched. There are 14 residues in the CDR3. Germline-derived CDR1 and CDR2 are SGHRS and YFSETQ. CDR3 DNA: TGCGCCAGCACTCTGGGACAGGGGTACACTGAAGCTTTCTTT. Amino acids: CASTLGQGYTEAFF.

This clonotype was observed at least ten times. J is TRBJ2-1 and V is TRBV14; possible D gene TRBD1, 6 bases. The CDR3 runs to 16 residues. Trimming stripped 0 bases from V and 8 bases from J, with 17 bases between. Germline CDR1 and CDR2: SGHDN and FVKESK. The CDR3 here is CASSQEGWQGWYEQFF. DNA of the CDR3: TGTGCCAGCAGCCAAGAGGGTTGGCAGGGGTGGTATGAGCAGTTCTTC. Drawing the rest from reference TRBV14 and TRBJ2-1, the complete variable domain is EAGVTQFPSHSVIEKGQTVTLRCDPISGHDNLYWYRRVMGKEIKFLLHFVKESKQDESGMPNNRFLAERTGGTYSTLKVQPAELEDSGVYFCASSQEGWQGWYEQFFGPGTRLTVL.

This clonotype was seen at least ten times. This CDR3 reads CASSLWTLSDEQFF. CDR3 coding DNA: TGTGCCAGCAGTTTATGGACCTTGTCAGATGAGCAGTTCTTC. The chain joins TRBV28 to TRBJ2-1; D uncertain. Germline values: CDR1 MDHEN, CDR2 SYDVKM. This CDR3 is 14 amino acids long. Trimming took off 0 bases at V and 8 bases at J, with 11 bases between the two ends. The full variable domain, rest sourced from reference TRBV28 and TRBJ2-1, is DVKVTQSSRYLVKRTGEKVFLECVQDMDHENMFWYRQDPGLGLRLIYFSYDVKMKEKGDIPEGYSVSREKKERFSLILESASTNQTSMYLCASSLWTLSDEQFFGPGTRLTVL.

The rearrangement links TRBV5-1 to TRBJ1-4; D unclear. The CDR3 extends over 13 amino acids. V lost 1 base and J lost 8, with 9 bases in between. CDR1 and CDR2 (germline): SGHRS, YFSETQ. The CDR3 DNA reads as TGCGCCAGCAGCTTGCAAGGCCGGGAAAAACTGTTTTTT. Translating gives CASSLQGREKLFF.

This clonotype was recorded many times. One end of the junction does not line up with germline, which may come from a read error. The V and J genes are TRBV20-1 and TRBJ2-4; the match to TRBD1 covers 12 bases. From germline, CDR1 is DFQATT and CDR2 SNEGSKA (reference sequence). The CDR3 consists of 18 residues. The CDR3 DNA is TGCAGTGCTGGAGACATCGGGACAGGGGGCCTAGCCAAAAACATTCAGTACTTC. It specifies CSAGDIGTGGLAKNIQYF.

The chain couples TRBV12-3 or TRBV12-4 to TRBJ1-4, with D possibly being TRBD1 (5 bases). CDR3 length equals 14 residues. V was clipped by 6 bases and J by 0 bases, with 8 bases between them. The CDR3 DNA reads TGTGCCAGCAGAGGGGATGCAACTAATGAAAAACTGTTTTTT. This codes for CASRGDATNEKLFF.

The rearrangement links TRBV20-1 to TRBJ1-5, with a weak D call TRBD1 (6 bases). V was pared by 4 bases and J by 3 bases, with 13 bases between. This CDR3 contains 14 residues. Germline CDR1 is DFQATT and CDR2 is SNEGSKA (reference sequence). The CDR3 region is CSATTGLSNQPQHF. The CDR3 DNA sequence: TGCAGTGCTACTACAGGGCTTTCCAATCAGCCCCAGCATTTT.

This clonotype was counted at least ten times. V gene TRBV7-8 combines with J gene TRBJ2-3; D call uncertain. The CDR3 has 14 amino acids. V was pared by 1 base and J by 3 bases, with 8 bases between. Per the germline V gene, CDR1 is SGHVS and CDR2 is FQNEAQ. CDR3 residues: CASSLGDGTDTQYF. As DNA, the CDR3 is TGTGCCAGCAGCTTAGGGGATGGGACAGATACGCAGTATTTT.

V gene TRBV29-1 combines with J gene TRBJ1-1, with D hard to call. The germline CDR1 and CDR2 sequences are SQVTM and ANQGSEA. This CDR3 has 14 residues. With 8 bases removed from V and 1 base from J, the gap between germline ends came to 17 bases. CDR3 in amino acids: CSSRASLSNTEAFF. Written as DNA, the CDR3 is TGCAGCTCAAGGGCCAGTCTCTCGAACACTGAAGCTTTCTTT.

This clonotype was seen a few times. The J gene is TRBJ1-3, the V gene TRBV7-2; maybe TRBD1 (6 bases). V was cut by 5 bases and J by 4 bases, with 9 bases left in between. Germline values: CDR1 SGHTA, CDR2 FQGNSA. The CDR3 is 13 amino acids. This CDR3 reads CASSPGAGNTIYF. DNA for the CDR3: TGTGCCAGCAGCCCAGGGGCCGGAAACACCATATATTTT.

A few counts support this clonotype. The chain has TRBV2 and TRBJ2-1, with unresolved D. CDR3 length: 9 amino acids. Trimming pared 9 bases from V and 8 bases from J, leaving 5 bases between. Germline V gene data show CDR1 as SNHLY and CDR2 as FYNNEI. CDR3 amino acids: CASGYEQFF. In DNA, the CDR3 is TGTGCCAGTGGGTATGAGCAGTTCTTC.

The V gene is TRBV24-1, the J gene TRBJ2-3, with TRBD2 identical over 12 bases. The CDR3 spans 15 residues. V dropped 10 bases and J dropped 2; count of bases not matched to a gene: 6. Germline V gives CDR1 KGHDR, CDR2 SFDVKD. This CDR3 is CATGTSGRSTDTQYF. The CDR3 DNA follows: TGTGCCACAGGGACTAGCGGGCGCTCCACAGATACGCAGTATTTT.

This clonotype was counted only a few times. The V gene is TRBV29-1, the J gene TRBJ2-1; TRBD2 is a possible D gene (5 bases). The V gene's germline CDR1 is SQVTM and CDR2 ANQGSEA. The CDR3 spans 14 residues. Trimming pared 3 bases from V and 0 bases from J, leaving 9 bases between. This CDR3 is CSVDSGISYNEQFF. The CDR3 DNA is TGCAGCGTTGACAGCGGAATCTCCTACAATGAGCAGTTCTTC.

This clonotype has ten or more counts. J is TRBJ2-6 and V is TRBV18; 12 bases fit TRBD2. Trimming cost V 1 base and J 2 bases; bases outside gene matches: 3. The CDR3 has 18 amino acids. CDR1 is KGHSH and CDR2 is LQKENI in the germline V gene. The CDR3 DNA is TGTGCCAGCTCACCACGAAGGACTAGCGGGACTGGGGCCAACGTCCTGACTTTC. Translation gives CASSPRRTSGTGANVLTF.

This chain joins TRBV7-8 and TRBJ2-5; no clear D gene. CDR3 length: 14 amino acids. Deletions cut 1 base from V and 3 bases from J, with 9 bases between. Germline V gives CDR1 SGHVS, CDR2 FQNEAQ. In DNA, the CDR3 is TGTGCCAGCAGCTTAGATCGGGCGGAAGAGACCCAGTACTTC. Protein: CASSLDRAEETQYF.

This clonotype was recorded many times. The CDR3 reads CASSRHRDSPLHF. The CDR3, as DNA: TGTGCCAGCAGCAGACACAGGGATTCACCCCTCCACTTT. The chain employs TRBV7-9 and TRBJ1-6; D is perhaps TRBD1 (6 bases). The V end lost 5 bases, the J end lost 8 bases, and 10 bases lay between the germline ends. CDR1 is SEHNR, CDR2 FQNEAQ, per germline (reference sequence). The CDR3 sequence is 13 residues long. Full variable domain (rest looked up from reference TRBV7-9 and TRBJ1-6): DTGVSQNPRHKITKRGQNVTFRCDPISEHNRLYWYRQTLGQGPEFLTYFQNEAQLEKSRLLSDRFSAERPKGSFSTLEIQRTEQGDSAMYLCASSRHRDSPLHFGNGTRLTVT.

The sample holds many counts of this clonotype. CDR3 DNA sequence: TGTGCCAGCAGCCAGGGGGCGTTTACTGAAGCTTTCTTT. Encoded protein: CASSQGAFTEAFF. The V call is TRBV7-6, the J call TRBJ1-1, with 8 nucleotides matching TRBD1. The CDR3 contains 13 residues. V lost 5 bases to trimming and J lost 5 bases; unmatched junction nucleotides: 4. The germline V gene has CDR1 SGHVS and CDR2 FNYEAQ.

V is TRBV20-1 and J is TRBJ1-2; D uncertain. The V end lost 0 bases, the J end lost 4 bases, and 12 bases lay between the germline ends. CDR1 is DFQATT and CDR2 is SNEGSKA in the germline V gene (reference sequence). The CDR3 totals 14 residues. CDR3 region: CSARDTRRSYGYTF. DNA of the CDR3: TGCAGTGCTAGAGATACACGTCGGAGCTATGGCTACACCTTC.

V gene TRBV6-6 combines with J gene TRBJ2-7; D is uncertain. The CDR3 runs to 14 residues. V dropped 11 bases and J dropped 4 bases, with 21 bases sitting between them. Germline CDR1 reads MNHNY; CDR2 reads SVGAGI (reference sequence). The CDR3 coding sequence is TGTGCCGACCTAGTCATCAATTTACTTTACGAGCAGTACGTC. It encodes CADLVINLLYEQYV.

This chain links TRBV29-1 with TRBJ2-3; a weak D match, TRBD2 (5 bases). The CDR3 has 14 residues. V lost 1 base and J 8 bases, leaving 16 bases between the germline ends. Germline V gene sequence: CDR1 SQVTM, CDR2 ANQGSEA. The CDR3 sequence is CSVEARTQKGTQYF. CDR3 nucleotide sequence: TGCAGCGTTGAAGCCCGGACTCAAAAGGGTACGCAGTATTTT.

The table lists this clonotype with a few counts. V is TRBV4-2 and J is TRBJ2-3; D is uncertain. Germline assignment: CDR1 LGHNA and CDR2 YNFKEQ. CDR3 length: 15 amino acids. The V gene lost 2 bases and the J gene lost 2 bases, with 11 bases spanning the gap. CDR3 sequence reads: CASSQSTFTTDTQYF. The DNA of the CDR3 is TGTGCCAGCAGCCAATCTACCTTCACCACAGATACGCAGTATTTT.

This clonotype was observed a few times. The CDR3 loop is CSVVQGAGYF. The CDR3 DNA reads as TGCAGCGTTGTTCAGGGCGCGGGGTATTTT. The chain links TRBV29-1 to TRBJ2-3, with D perhaps TRBD1 or TRBD2 (5 bases each). Germline CDR1 reads SQVTM; CDR2 reads ANQGSEA. Trimming removed 4 bases from V and 14 bases from J, with 13 bases in between. This CDR3 is 10 amino acids long.

This clonotype has at least ten counts. This chain connects TRBV6-5 to TRBJ2-5, with TRBD1 matching over 9 bases. CDR3 length: 18 amino acids. The V gene's germline CDR1 is MNHEY and CDR2 SVGAGI. V was pared by 0 bases and J by 2 bases, with 10 bases of the junction left unmatched. The CDR3 loop is CASSYSDSRDRAQETQYF. The CDR3 bases are TGTGCCAGCAGTTACTCGGATTCCAGGGACAGGGCACAAGAGACCCAGTACTTC.

The rearrangement links TRBV9 to TRBJ1-4, with 7 bases aligning to TRBD1. Trimming took 4 bases from V and 0 from J; bases not matched to a gene: 3. CDR3 size: 15 residues. Germline-derived CDR1 and CDR2 are SGDLS and YYNGEE. CDR3 sequence: CASSIGQATNEKLFF. CDR3 DNA: TGTGCCAGCAGCATCGGACAGGCAACTAATGAAAAACTGTTTTTT.

The chain has TRBV2 and TRBJ1-1; D remains ambiguous. Trimming pared 4 bases from V and 3 bases from J, leaving 15 bases between. This CDR3 comprises 15 residues. Per germline, CDR1 SNHLY and CDR2 FYNNEI. The CDR3 loop is CASSVVARADTEAFF. CDR3 DNA: TGTGCCAGCAGTGTGGTGGCGCGGGCTGACACTGAAGCTTTCTTT.

This clonotype appeared a few times. J is TRBJ2-3 and V is TRBV24-1; 14 bases align to TRBD2. The CDR3 is made up of 17 amino acids. The V gene end was trimmed by 2 bases and the J gene end by 6 bases; junction bases not matched to a gene: 6. CDR1 KGHDR and CDR2 SFDVKD come from the germline V gene. The CDR3 nucleotides read TGTGCCACCAGTGATTGGACTAGCGGGAGGCTCGAGGATACGCAGTATTTT. This gives the protein CATSDWTSGRLEDTQYF.

The chain has TRBV29-1 and TRBJ2-3; D ambiguous. The CDR3 is made up of 12 amino acids. Germline CDR1 SQVTM, CDR2 ANQGSEA. Trimming pared 3 bases from V and 6 bases from J, leaving 10 bases between. CDR3 sequence reads: CSVDDGSDTQYF. CDR3 DNA sequence: TGCAGCGTTGACGATGGCAGCGATACGCAGTATTTT.

In its sample, this clonotype was seen many times. This chain links TRBV5-1 with TRBJ1-2; D might be TRBD1 (5 bases). Trimming shortened V by 1 base and J by 14 bases, and 24 bases separated the two germline ends. Germline assignment: CDR1 SGHRS and CDR2 YFSETQ. This CDR3 is 15 amino acids long. The CDR3 here is CASSLSVAGTAAATF. CDR3 sequence (DNA): TGCGCCAGCAGCTTGTCCGTGGCCGGGACCGCGGCCGCTACCTTC.